What follows are 4 T cell receptor beta chains derived from one specimen sequenced in a study of T cell changes during pregnancy in multiple sclerosis. The assay was immunoSEQ multiplex PCR, and TCRdb's table has in-frame clones only and misses some. The repertoire holds roughly 36,000 clones, with 91% as singletons. The sample in question was CD8+ T cells from peripheral blood mononuclear cells, obtained in the second trimester of pregnancy. Every receptor here comes from a female donor with multiple sclerosis, enrolled in a pregnancy study.

This CDR3 is CASSSQGSYEQYF. For the CDR3, the DNA is TGTGCCAGCAGTTCGCAGGGGTCATACGAGCAGTACTTC. The genes are TRBV27 and TRBJ2-7, with a tentative D call TRBD1 (6 bases). Germline loops: CDR1 MNHEY, CDR2 SMNVEV (reference sequence). The V and J ends lost 4 bases and 4 bases respectively, with 11 bases between them. This CDR3 spans 13 amino acids.

The V call is TRBV29-1, the J call TRBJ2-1, with TRBD2 matching over 9 bases. Looked up from germline, CDR1 is SQVTM and CDR2 is ANQGSEA. Trimming removed 4 bases from V and 6 bases from J; junction bases left unmatched: 10. The CDR3 consists of 15 residues. The CDR3 sequence is CSVVMTSGWGNEQFF. As DNA, the CDR3 is TGCAGCGTTGTAATGACTAGCGGCTGGGGCAATGAGCAGTTCTTC.

J is TRBJ2-3 and V is TRBV2; a weak D match, TRBD2 (6 bases). CDR1 is SNHLY and CDR2 is FYNNEI in the germline V gene. There are 14 residues in the CDR3. V was pared by 11 bases and J by 4 bases, with 19 bases between. The DNA for the CDR3 is TGTGCCCTTCTGCCAGCGGGTTTACCAGATACGCAGTATTTT. Protein product: CALLPAGLPDTQYF.

J is TRBJ1-4 and V is TRBV27; tentatively, D is TRBD1 (5 bases). The V gene's germline CDR1 is MNHEY and CDR2 SMNVEV (reference sequence). V lost 5 bases to trimming and J lost 0 bases, with 7 bases between them. CDR3 length equals 14 residues. CDR3 residues: CASSPGATNEKLFF. DNA of the CDR3: TGTGCCAGCAGTCCGGGGGCAACTAATGAAAAACTGTTTTTT. Full variable domain (remainder filled in from reference TRBV27 and TRBJ1-4): EAQVTQNPRYLITVTGKKLTVTCSQNMNHEYMSWYRQDPGLGLRQIYYSMNVEVTDKGDVPEGYKVSRKEKRNFPLILESPSPNQTSLYFCASSPGATNEKLFFGSGTQLSVL.